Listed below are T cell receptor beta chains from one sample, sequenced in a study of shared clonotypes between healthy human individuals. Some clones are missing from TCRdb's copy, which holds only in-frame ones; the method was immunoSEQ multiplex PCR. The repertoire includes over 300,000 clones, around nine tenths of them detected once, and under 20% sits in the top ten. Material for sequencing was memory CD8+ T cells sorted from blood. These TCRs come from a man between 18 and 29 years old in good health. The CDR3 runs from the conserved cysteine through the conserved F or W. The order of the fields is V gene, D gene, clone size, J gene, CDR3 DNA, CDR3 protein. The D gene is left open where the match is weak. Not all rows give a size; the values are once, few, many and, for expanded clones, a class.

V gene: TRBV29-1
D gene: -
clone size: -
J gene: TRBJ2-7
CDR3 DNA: TGCAGCGCTAAAGACAGGATCTCCTACGAGCAGTACTTC
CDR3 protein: CSAKDRISYEQYF

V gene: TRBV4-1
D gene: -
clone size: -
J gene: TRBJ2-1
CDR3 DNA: TGCGCCAGCAGCCAAGACCAGAGCGAGACCTACAATGAGCAGTTCTTC
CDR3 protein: CASSQDQSETYNEQFF

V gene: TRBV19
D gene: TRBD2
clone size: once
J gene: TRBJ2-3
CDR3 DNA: TGTGCCAGCAATACCGGGACTAGCGGGGCTGAGACGCAGTATTTT
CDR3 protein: CASNTGTSGAETQYF

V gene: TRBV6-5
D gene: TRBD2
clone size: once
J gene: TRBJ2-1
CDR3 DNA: TGTGCCAGCGGCCCCTTCGAGCGGGGATACAATGAGCAGTTCTTC
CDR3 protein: CASGPFERGYNEQFF

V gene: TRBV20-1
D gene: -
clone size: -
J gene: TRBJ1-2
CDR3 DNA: TGCAGTGCTAGAGAGGGCGGGGGCTACACCTTC
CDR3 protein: CSAREGGGYTF

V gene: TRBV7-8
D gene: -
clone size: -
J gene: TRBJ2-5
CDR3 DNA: TGTGCCAGCAGCCAGGGGGGAACCCAGTACTTC
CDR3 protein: CASSQGGTQYF

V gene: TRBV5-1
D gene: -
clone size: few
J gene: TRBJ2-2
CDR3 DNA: TGCGCCAGCAGCTTGGCCGGGGAGCTGTTTTTT
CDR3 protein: CASSLAGELFF

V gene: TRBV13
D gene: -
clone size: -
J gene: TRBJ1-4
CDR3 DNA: TGTGCCAGCAGCTTATGGGATAATGAAAAACTGTTTTTT
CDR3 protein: CASSLWDNEKLFF

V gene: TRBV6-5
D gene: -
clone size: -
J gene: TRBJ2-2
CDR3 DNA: TGTGCCAGCAGTTACCTGGGACTGTTAGGCGGGGAGCTGTTTTTT
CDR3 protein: CASSYLGLLGGELFF

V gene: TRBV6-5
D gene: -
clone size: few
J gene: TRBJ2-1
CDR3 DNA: TGTGCCAGCAGGATAGGACTAATCGGGGGTGAGCAGTTCTTC
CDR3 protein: CASRIGLIGGEQFF

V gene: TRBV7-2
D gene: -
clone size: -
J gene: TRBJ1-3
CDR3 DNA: TGTGCCTGGGCCCACTACTCTGGAAACACCATATATTTT
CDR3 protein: CAWAHYSGNTIYF

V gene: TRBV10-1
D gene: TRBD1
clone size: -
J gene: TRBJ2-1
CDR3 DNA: TGCGCCAGCAGCGGATGGACAGGGCATGAGCAGTTCTTC
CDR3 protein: CASSGWTGHEQFF

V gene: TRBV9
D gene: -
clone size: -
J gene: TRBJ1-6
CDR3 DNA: TGTGCCAGCAGCGAGGGGCAGGGGCCCCTCCACTTT
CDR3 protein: CASSEGQGPLHF

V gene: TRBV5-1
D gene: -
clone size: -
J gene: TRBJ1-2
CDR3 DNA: TGCGCCAGCAGCACGAAGACAGGTGACGCTGGCTACACCTTC
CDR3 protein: CASSTKTGDAGYTF

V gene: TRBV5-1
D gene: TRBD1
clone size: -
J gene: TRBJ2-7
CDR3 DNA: TGCGCCAGCAGCTGGGACAGGGTCTACGAGCAGTACTTC
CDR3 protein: CASSWDRVYEQYF

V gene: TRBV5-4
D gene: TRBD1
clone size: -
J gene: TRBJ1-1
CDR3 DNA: TGTGCCAGCAGTCCCAACCCCGAACAGGGGGCTTTGACTGAAGCTTTCTTT
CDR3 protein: CASSPNPEQGALTEAFF

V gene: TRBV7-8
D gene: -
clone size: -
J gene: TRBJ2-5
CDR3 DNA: TGTGCCAGCAGCTTAATAAGGGGCCCCAAGCAAGGGACCCAGTACTTC
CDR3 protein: CASSLIRGPKQGTQYF

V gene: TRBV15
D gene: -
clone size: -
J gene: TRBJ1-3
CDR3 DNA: TGTGCCACCAGCAGAGACGACAGTTCTGGAAACACCATATATTTT
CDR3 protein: CATSRDDSSGNTIYF

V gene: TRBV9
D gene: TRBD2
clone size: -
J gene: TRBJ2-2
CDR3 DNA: TGTGCCAGCAGCGTTGGACTAGTCACCGGGGAGCTGTTTTTT
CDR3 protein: CASSVGLVTGELFF

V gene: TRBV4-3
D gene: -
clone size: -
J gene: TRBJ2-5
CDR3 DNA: TGCGCCAGCAGCCAAGATCTGGAAGAGACCCAGTACTTC
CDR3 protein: CASSQDLEETQYF

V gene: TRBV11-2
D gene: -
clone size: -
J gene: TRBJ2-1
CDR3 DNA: TGTGCCAGCAGCTTGGTGGGGGGCCGATACAATGAGCAGTTCTTC
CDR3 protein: CASSLVGGRYNEQFF

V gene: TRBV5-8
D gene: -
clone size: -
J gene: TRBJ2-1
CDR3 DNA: TGTGCCAGCAGCTTTAGCATACCCTCCTACAATGAGCAGTTCTTC
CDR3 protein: CASSFSIPSYNEQFF

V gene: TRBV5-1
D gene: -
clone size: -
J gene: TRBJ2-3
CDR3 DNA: TGCGCCAGCAGCTTGTGGGGATTAGGAGTTGCGAATACGCAGTATTTT
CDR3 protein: CASSLWGLGVANTQYF

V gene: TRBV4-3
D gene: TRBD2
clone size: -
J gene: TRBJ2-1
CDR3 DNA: TGCGCCAGCAGCCAACGAGCGGGGTACAATGAGCAGTTCTTC
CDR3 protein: CASSQRAGYNEQFF

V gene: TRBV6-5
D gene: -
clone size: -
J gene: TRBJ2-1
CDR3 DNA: TGTGCCAGCAAAAACCTCACCCGGGACTCAAGGGAGTTCTTC
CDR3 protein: CASKNLTRDSREFF